These T cell receptor beta chains were read from a single sample in a study of radiation and T cells in renal cell carcinoma. The protocol was immunoSEQ multiplex PCR, while the TCRdb copy is restricted to in-frame clones and leaves out a portion. The top ten hold less than 2.5% of the sample, which has some 130,000 clones, 75% to 90% seen once. The material sequenced was blood, taken from a patient whose treatment included radiotherapy and nephrectomy. The receptors were gathered from a woman between 55 and 75 years old with renal cell carcinoma. Each CDR3 is given with its conserved first and last residue. D genes are given only for firm matches. The size entry is marked missing in some rows and otherwise reads once, few, many or a size class.

>TRBJ2-1|NA|TRBV9|TRBD2
TGTGCCAGCAGCGGCCTAGCGGGAGGGCGGGGTGAGCAGTTCTTC
CASSGLAGGRGEQFF
>TRBJ2-5|NA|TRBV29-1|TRBD2
TGCAGCGCCCAGGTTGCGAGCGGGGGGGCCCGGGAGACCCAGTACTTC
CSAQVASGGARETQYF
>TRBJ2-5|NA|TRBV6-5|NA
TGTGCCAGCAGCCGGTACCAAGAGACCCAGTACTTC
CASSRYQETQYF
>TRBJ2-2|NA|TRBV28|TRBD1
TGTGCCAGCAGTCCGCTCACAGGGGGCGTCGGCACCGGGGAGCTGTTTTTT
CASSPLTGGVGTGELFF
>TRBJ2-3|few|TRBV4-1|NA
TGCGCCAGCAGCCAAACCCGGGACCCCCTTGATACGCAGTATTTT
CASSQTRDPLDTQYF
>TRBJ1-5|NA|TRBV28|NA
TGTGCCAGCACCAACCCCAGGGGAGGGGGCAATCAGCCCCAGCATTTT
CASTNPRGGGNQPQHF
>TRBJ1-1|NA|TRBV29-1|TRBD1
TGCAGCGTTCAGACGACAGGGTTTTCCACTGAAGCTTTCTTT
CSVQTTGFSTEAFF
>TRBJ2-5|few|TRBV11-2|NA
TGTGCCAGCAGCCCCCAGGGACAAGAGACCCAGTACTTC
CASSPQGQETQYF
>TRBJ1-3|NA|TRBV7-8|NA
TGTGCCAGCAGCTTAGTTCAGGGTGGAGACACCATATATTTT
CASSLVQGGDTIYF
>TRBJ1-2|NA|TRBV19|NA
TGTGCCAGTGCACTTCAGGGGTCCTATGGCTACACCTTC
CASALQGSYGYTF
>TRBJ2-5|NA|TRBV7-2|TRBD1
TGTGCCAGCAGCTTAGCAGGGGGCCAGGAGACCCAGTACTTC
CASSLAGGQETQYF
>TRBJ2-2|few|TRBV28|TRBD1
TGTGCCAGCAGTATGCTAGGGACAGGGGGAACCGGGGAGCTGTTTTTT
CASSMLGTGGTGELFF